This T cell receptor (beta chain) was identified during a study of cytomegalovirus exposure and HLA in healthy donors. Study-wide context: The study placed 70% to 90% of its roughly 410 genotyped donors in the Caucasian-associated ancestry cluster.

Primers: 60 Vbeta forward and 13 Jbeta reverse. Here immunoSEQ multiplex PCR was the method, and the copy in TCRdb shows in-frame clones only, minus some. The sample records around 72,000 clones, about 66% being singletons. This clone was recorded only once. The same CDR3 arises from other DNA sequences in this sample as well. Germline CDR1 LNHDA, CDR2 SQIVND (reference sequence). The ends were cut back, 3 bases at V and 0 bases at J, with 9 bases in the middle. The CDR3 is made up of 15 amino acids. V is TRBV19 and J is TRBJ1-5; no clear D. The TCR originated in a man aged 40-55 years in good health and CMV-seropositive. The sequenced material came from PBMCs. CDR3: CASSMNSYSNQPQHF. CDR3 sequence (DNA): TGTGCCAGTAGTATGAACAGTTATAGCAATCAGCCCCAGCATTTT.